The following is a T cell receptor (beta chain) sequence with its context. One end of the junction is discordant with germline, which a read error may explain. A second PCR of roughly 6 to 12 cycles used a sample-barcoded 5' primer and a J-beta primer mix. TCRdb ran MiXCR on the 5' RACE reads and lists one entry per CDR3 protein. This sample yields about 1.5 million distinct CDR3 sequences, of which approximately 43% are seen a single time; under 5% belongs to the top ten. This specimen belongs to a study of blood T cells in healthy people across ages. This TCR came from a woman younger than 30 in good health. The sample was blood.

The CDR3 region has the DNA TGTACCAGCAGTTCGACGACAGCCAAGTACACCTTC. Its protein is CTSSSTTAKYTF. The genes are TRBV6-5 and TRBJ1-2, with a tentative D call TRBD1 (5 bases). Germline V gene lookup returns CDR1 MNHEY and CDR2 SVGAGI. The CDR3 totals 12 residues.